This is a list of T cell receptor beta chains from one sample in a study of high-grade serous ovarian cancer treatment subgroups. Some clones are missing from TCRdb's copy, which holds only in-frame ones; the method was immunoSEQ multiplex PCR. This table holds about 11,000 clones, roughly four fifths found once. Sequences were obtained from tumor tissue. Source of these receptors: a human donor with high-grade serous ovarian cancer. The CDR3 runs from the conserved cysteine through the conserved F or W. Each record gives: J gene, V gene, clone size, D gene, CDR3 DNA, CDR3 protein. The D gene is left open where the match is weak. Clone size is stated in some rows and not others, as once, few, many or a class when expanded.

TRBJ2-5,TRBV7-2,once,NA,TGTGCCAGCAGCGGTGGGGTGAGGGAGACCCAGTACTTC,CASSGGVRETQYF
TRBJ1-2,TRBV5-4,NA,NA,TGTGCCAGCAGCCCACGAGCCTGGTTGGGCTATGGCTACACCTTC,CASSPRAWLGYGYTF
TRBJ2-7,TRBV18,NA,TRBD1,TGTGCCAGCTCACCCAGACAGGGACCGGGGGAGCAGTACTTC,CASSPRQGPGEQYF
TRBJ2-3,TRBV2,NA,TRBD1,TGTGCCGGAGGACAGGCTAACACAGATACGCAGTATTTT,CAGGQANTDTQYF
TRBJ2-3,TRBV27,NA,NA,TGTGCCAGCAGTCTGACAGTTAGCACAGATACGCAGTATTTT,CASSLTVSTDTQYF
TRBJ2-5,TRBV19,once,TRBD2,TGTGCCAGTAGTCTACTCCCGGGACTAGCGACAGAGACCCAGTACTTC,CASSLLPGLATETQYF
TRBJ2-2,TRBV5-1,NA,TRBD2,TGCGCCAGCAGGTTAGCGGGAGGAAACACCGGGGAGCTGTTTTTT,CASRLAGGNTGELFF
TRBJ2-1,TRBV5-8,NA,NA,TGTGCCAGCAGCCCGTCCAGGGGCCTACTATTCAATGAGCAGTTCTTC,CASSPSRGLLFNEQFF
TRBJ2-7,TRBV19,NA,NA,TGTGCCAGTAGACGCACCGGGTCAAGGAGCGACGAGCAGTACTTC,CASRRTGSRSDEQYF
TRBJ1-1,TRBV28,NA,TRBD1,TGTGCCAGCAGCCGGGACAGGGTCACTGAAGCTTTCTTT,CASSRDRVTEAFF
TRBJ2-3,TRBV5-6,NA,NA,TGTGCCAGCAGCCTGGACTGGGGGCGAACCCCTAGCACAGATACGCAGTATTTT,CASSLDWGRTPSTDTQYF
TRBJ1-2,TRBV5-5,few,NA,TGTGCCAGCAGCTTGGGGAAGGGTGGCTACACCTTC,CASSLGKGGYTF
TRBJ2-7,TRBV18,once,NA,TGTGCCAGCTCACCATCGGGGTTTCCCTACGAGCAGTACTTC,CASSPSGFPYEQYF
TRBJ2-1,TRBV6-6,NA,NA,TGTGCCAGCAGCACCGGGAATCTCCTGTTGAACAATGAGCAGTTCTTC,CASSTGNLLLNNEQFF